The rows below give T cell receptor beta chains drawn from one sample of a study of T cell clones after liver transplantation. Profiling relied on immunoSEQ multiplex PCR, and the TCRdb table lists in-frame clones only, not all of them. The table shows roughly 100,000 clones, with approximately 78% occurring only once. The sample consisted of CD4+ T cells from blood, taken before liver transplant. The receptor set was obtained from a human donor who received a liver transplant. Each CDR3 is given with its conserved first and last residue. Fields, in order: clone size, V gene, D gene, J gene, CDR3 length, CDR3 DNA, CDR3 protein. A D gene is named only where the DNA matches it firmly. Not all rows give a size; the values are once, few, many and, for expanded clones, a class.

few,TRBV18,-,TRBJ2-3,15,TGTGCCAGCTCCCTGGGAGCCTTTGGCACAGATACGCAGTATTTT,CASSLGAFGTDTQYF
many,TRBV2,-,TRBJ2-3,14,TGTGCCAGCCGAGGAACACGGTTCACAGATACGCAGTATTTT,CASRGTRFTDTQYF
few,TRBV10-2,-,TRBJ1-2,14,TGCGCCAGCAGTCCCCCCGGGGGATACTATGGCTACACCTTC,CASSPPGGYYGYTF
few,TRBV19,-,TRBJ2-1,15,TGTGCCAGTAGTCCTGGTCTGGGGCAGTACAATGAGCAGTTCTTC,CASSPGLGQYNEQFF
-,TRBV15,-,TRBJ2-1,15,TGTGCCACCAGCAGAGATAGGAGACGTTACAATGAGCAGTTCTTC,CATSRDRRRYNEQFF
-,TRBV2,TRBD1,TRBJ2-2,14,TGTGCCAGCAGGCAGGGGGCGAGCACCGGGGAGCTGTTTTTT,CASRQGASTGELFF
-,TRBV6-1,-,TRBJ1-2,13,TGTGCCAGCCGAGACTCAGCTAACTATGGCTACACCTTC,CASRDSANYGYTF
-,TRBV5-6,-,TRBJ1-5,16,TGTGCCAGCAGCTTGAAGTCCGGGATCGGCAATCAGCCCCAGCATTTT,CASSLKSGIGNQPQHF
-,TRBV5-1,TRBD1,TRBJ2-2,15,TGCGCCAGCAGCTTGGGGACAGGGTACACCGGGGAGCTGTTTTTT,CASSLGTGYTGELFF
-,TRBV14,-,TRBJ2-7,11,TGTGCCAGCAGCCAAGTTGCCGAGCAGTACTTC,CASSQVAEQYF
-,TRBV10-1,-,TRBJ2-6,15,TGCGCCTGGAATTCAGGTGACTTTGGGGCCAACGTCCTGACTTTC,CAWNSGDFGANVLTF
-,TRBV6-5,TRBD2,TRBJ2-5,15,TGTGCCAGCAGTTTGGGACTAGCGGGGAAAGAGACCCAGTACTTC,CASSLGLAGKETQYF
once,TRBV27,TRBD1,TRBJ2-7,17,TGTGCCAGCCCTAACCGGGACAGGGAATTGTGTCACTACGAGCAGTACTTC,CASPNRDRELCHYEQYF
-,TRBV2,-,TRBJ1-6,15,TGTGCCAGCAGTGGTGAGACCGGAACTAATTCACCCCTCCACTTT,CASSGETGTNSPLHF
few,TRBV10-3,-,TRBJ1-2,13,TGTGCCATCAGTACCGGGACACCCTATGGCTACACCTTC,CAISTGTPYGYTF
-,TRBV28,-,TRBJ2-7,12,TGTGCCAGTAGGACGGCACCCTACGAGCAGTACTTC,CASRTAPYEQYF
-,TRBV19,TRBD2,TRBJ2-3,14,TGTGCCAGTAGTAATAGCGGGGGGGGAAATACGCAGTATTTT,CASSNSGGGNTQYF
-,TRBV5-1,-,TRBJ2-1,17,TGCGCCAGCAGCTTGGGGGGCCGAAAAGGGGACTACAATGAGCAGTTCTTC,CASSLGGRKGDYNEQFF
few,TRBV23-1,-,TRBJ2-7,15,TGCGCCAGCAGTCAAAACCCTAAGGAGGGACACGAGCAGTACTTC,CASSQNPKEGHEQYF
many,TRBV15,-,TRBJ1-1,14,TGTGCCACCAGCAGAGATGGAGACAGTAGGAAAGCTTTCTTT,CATSRDGDSRKAFF
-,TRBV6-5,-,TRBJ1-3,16,TGTGCCAGCAGTTACGATGCTGGGGGGTCTGGAAACACCATATATTTT,CASSYDAGGSGNTIYF
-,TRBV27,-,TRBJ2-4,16,TGTGCCAGCAGTCCCCGCGCCCAGCGGGCCAAAAACATTCAGTACTTC,CASSPRAQRAKNIQYF
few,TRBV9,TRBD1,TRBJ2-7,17,TGTGCCAGCAGCGTAGACTTGAACAGGGGGTTGTTAGGCGAGCAGTACTTC,CASSVDLNRGLLGEQYF
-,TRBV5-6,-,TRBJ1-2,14,TGTGCCAGCAGCTTGGGTGCGTTTAACTATGGCTACACCTTC,CASSLGAFNYGYTF
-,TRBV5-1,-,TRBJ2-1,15,TGCGCCAGCAGCTTGCGTACGGATCGACGCAATGAGCAGTTCTTC,CASSLRTDRRNEQFF
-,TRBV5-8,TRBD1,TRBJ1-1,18,TGTGCCAGCAGCTTGGCGCTAATATCGGGACAGGGTAGGACTGAAGCTTTCTTT,CASSLALISGQGRTEAFF
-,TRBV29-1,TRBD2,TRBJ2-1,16,TGCAGCGTTGAAGATCCGCTAGCGGGAGGGTACAATGAGCAGTTCTTC,CSVEDPLAGGYNEQFF
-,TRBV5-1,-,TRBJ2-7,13,TGCGCCAACAGCTTAATCGATGCCTACGAGCAGTACTTC,CANSLIDAYEQYF
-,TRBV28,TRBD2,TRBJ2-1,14,TGTGCCAGCAGCAAAGGACTAGCGGGAGATGAGCAGTTCTTC,CASSKGLAGDEQFF
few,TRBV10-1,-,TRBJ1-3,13,TGCGCCAGCTGCCGGGACAATGGAAACACCATATATTTT,CASCRDNGNTIYF
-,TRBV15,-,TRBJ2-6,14,TGTGCCACCAGCAGAGGCGTCGAGGCCAACGTCCTGACTTTC,CATSRGVEANVLTF
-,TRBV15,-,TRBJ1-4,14,TGTGCCACCAGCAGAGAAGGGAGGAAGGAAAAACTGTTTTTT,CATSREGRKEKLFF
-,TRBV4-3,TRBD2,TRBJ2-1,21,TGCGCCAGCAGCCGCAGCCGTGGGACTAGCGGGGGGGCCTATTCAGGGGATGAGCAGTTCTTC,CASSRSRGTSGGAYSGDEQFF
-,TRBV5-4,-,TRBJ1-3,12,TGTGCCAGCAGCAGGGATGGAAACACCATATATTTT,CASSRDGNTIYF
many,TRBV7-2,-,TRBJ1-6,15,TGTGCCAGCAGCCTAGGCAAAACAGCTCGGGCACCCCTCCACTTT,CASSLGKTARAPLHF